These T cell receptor beta chains were read from a single sample in a study of radiotherapy plus CTLA-4 blockade in lung cancer. This table comes from immunoSEQ multiplex PCR, and its TCRdb copy is limited to in-frame clones, with some not included. Of 75,000 to 100,000 clones listed, 80% to 90% are singletons. Sample: peripheral blood, taken from a patient treated with radiotherapy plus ipilimumab. The receptors stem from a human donor with non-small cell lung cancer that progressed on radiotherapy plus ipilimumab. Both conserved end residues are part of each CDR3. The D gene is left open where the match is weak. The size entry is marked missing in some rows and otherwise reads once, few, many or a size class.

d_gene: TRBD1
abundance: .
j_gene: TRBJ2-3
v_gene: TRBV10-1
CDR3aa: CASSLTGVTTDTQYF
CDR3nt: TGCGCCAGCAGCCTGACAGGGGTGACCACAGATACGCAGTATTTT

d_gene: .
abundance: few
j_gene: TRBJ1-2
v_gene: TRBV7-3
CDR3aa: CASSLTGASGYTF
CDR3nt: TGTGCCAGCAGCTTAACAGGGGCCTCTGGCTACACCTTC

d_gene: .
abundance: .
j_gene: TRBJ1-5
v_gene: TRBV19
CDR3aa: CASSIQRARGARQPQHF
CDR3nt: TGTGCCAGTAGTATTCAGAGGGCTCGAGGTGCAAGGCAGCCCCAGCATTTT

d_gene: .
abundance: .
j_gene: TRBJ2-3
v_gene: TRBV18
CDR3aa: CASMSTDTQYF
CDR3nt: TGTGCCAGCATGAGCACAGATACGCAGTATTTT

d_gene: TRBD1
abundance: .
j_gene: TRBJ2-5
v_gene: TRBV27
CDR3aa: CASRHWGTGEGETQYF
CDR3nt: TGTGCCAGCAGACACTGGGGGACAGGCGAGGGGGAGACCCAGTACTTC

d_gene: .
abundance: .
j_gene: TRBJ2-5
v_gene: TRBV5-1
CDR3aa: CASSLEGQRAQYF
CDR3nt: TGCGCCAGCAGCTTGGAGGGGCAGAGGGCCCAGTACTTC

d_gene: TRBD1
abundance: .
j_gene: TRBJ1-2
v_gene: TRBV19
CDR3aa: CASSDRDRGIYGYTF
CDR3nt: TGTGCCAGTAGTGACCGGGACAGGGGCATCTATGGCTACACCTTC

d_gene: TRBD1
abundance: .
j_gene: TRBJ2-2
v_gene: TRBV15
CDR3aa: CAAGGLGRTGELFF
CDR3nt: TGTGCCGCAGGGGGCTTGGGGAGGACCGGGGAGCTGTTTTTT

d_gene: TRBD2
abundance: .
j_gene: TRBJ2-1
v_gene: TRBV11-2
CDR3aa: CASSYGRAYNEQFF
CDR3nt: TGTGCCAGCAGCTACGGGAGGGCCTACAATGAGCAGTTCTTC

d_gene: TRBD1
abundance: .
j_gene: TRBJ1-5
v_gene: TRBV6-5
CDR3aa: CAGSGTGGNQPQHF
CDR3nt: TGTGCCGGCAGTGGGACAGGTGGCAATCAGCCCCAGCATTTT

d_gene: TRBD2
abundance: few
j_gene: TRBJ2-7
v_gene: TRBV5-6
CDR3aa: CASSSGGPYEQYF
CDR3nt: TGTGCCAGCAGTAGCGGGGGGCCCTACGAGCAGTACTTC

d_gene: .
abundance: .
j_gene: TRBJ1-3
v_gene: TRBV18
CDR3aa: CASRGSFGNTIYF
CDR3nt: TGTGCCAGCCGAGGTAGTTTTGGAAACACCATATATTTT

d_gene: .
abundance: once
j_gene: TRBJ1-1
v_gene: TRBV28
CDR3aa: CASRVSPVWGTEAFF
CDR3nt: TGTGCCAGCCGAGTCAGTCCGGTTTGGGGCACTGAAGCTTTCTTT

d_gene: TRBD1
abundance: .
j_gene: TRBJ2-7
v_gene: TRBV29-1
CDR3aa: CSVEKDRGYEQYF
CDR3nt: TGCAGCGTTGAAAAGGACAGGGGCTACGAGCAGTACTTC

d_gene: TRBD1
abundance: .
j_gene: TRBJ1-1
v_gene: TRBV19
CDR3aa: CASSTTGGEKGEAFF
CDR3nt: TGTGCCAGTAGCACCACAGGGGGAGAGAAGGGTGAAGCTTTCTTT

d_gene: TRBD1
abundance: .
j_gene: TRBJ2-4
v_gene: TRBV6-6
CDR3aa: CASSRDRNIQYF
CDR3nt: TGTGCCAGCAGCAGGGACAGGAACATTCAGTACTTC

d_gene: .
abundance: .
j_gene: TRBJ1-2
v_gene: TRBV2
CDR3aa: CASSKGSNYGYTF
CDR3nt: TGTGCCAGCAGCAAGGGTAGTAACTATGGCTACACCTTC

d_gene: .
abundance: .
j_gene: TRBJ2-1
v_gene: TRBV19
CDR3aa: CASTYKPGYGQFF
CDR3nt: TGTGCCAGTACCTATAAACCGGGATATGGGCAGTTCTTC

d_gene: TRBD2
abundance: .
j_gene: TRBJ2-1
v_gene: TRBV5-1
CDR3aa: CASSFPSGTYNEQFF
CDR3nt: TGCGCCAGCAGCTTCCCTAGCGGAACTTACAATGAGCAGTTCTTC